Below, 29 T cell receptor beta chains from the same sample are listed, as sequenced in a study of T cell responses to AZD1222 COVID-19 vaccine (dated by TCRdb to the early 2020s). Library generation was performed with the immunoSEQ multiplex PCR assay. TCRdb's version of the immuneACCESS table is confined to in-frame rearrangements and falls short of the full clone set. An unresolved V gene accounts for under half of the shortfall where checked; the remainder is of unknown origin. The sample table holds about 180,000 clones, of which around 88% were seen once. Around 0.5% of the sample is in the top ten clones. The sample's time point, from its label and the paper: baseline before first vaccination. The sequencing used peripheral blood, collected on day 0 of AZD1222 vaccination. Every receptor here comes from an adult in good health.

This chain connects TRBV9 to TRBJ1-1; D is undetermined. Germline values: CDR1 SGDLS, CDR2 YYNGEE. This CDR3 comprises 13 residues. The V gene lost 2 bases and the J gene lost 8 bases, with 13 bases spanning the gap. In DNA form, the CDR3 reads TGTGCCAGCAGCGTGGCCCCCCTGAGGGAAGCTTTCTTT. Amino acids: CASSVAPLREAFF.

The rearrangement uses TRBV4-1 and TRBJ1-3, with unresolved D. The V and J ends lost 0 bases and 4 bases respectively, with 4 bases between them. The CDR3 runs 13 residues. Per the germline V gene, CDR1 is MGHRA and CDR2 is YSYEKL. DNA of the CDR3: TGCGCCAGCAGCCAAGAGGACGGAAACACCATATATTTT. The encoded protein is CASSQEDGNTIYF.

The J gene is TRBJ1-4, the V gene TRBV18; TRBD1 agrees at 12 bases. CDR3 size: 18 residues. Germline V gene lookup returns CDR1 KGHSH and CDR2 LQKENI. Trimming cost V 4 bases and J 0 bases; bases outside gene matches: 6. This chain's CDR3 is CASSLRDRGQTTNEKLFF. The CDR3 coding sequence is TGTGCCAGCTCACTCCGGGACAGGGGGCAAACAACTAATGAAAAACTGTTTTTT.

The rearrangement uses TRBV4-2 and TRBJ2-5, with 8 nucleotides matching TRBD2. The ends lost 4 bases at V and 0 bases at J; junction bases unmatched: 19. Per the germline V gene, CDR1 is LGHNA and CDR2 is YNFKEQ. This CDR3 region has 20 residues. CDR3 sequence reads: CASSPRTLKAGAPNQETQYF. The DNA of the CDR3 is TGTGCCAGCAGCCCCAGGACACTGAAAGCGGGGGCACCCAACCAAGAGACCCAGTACTTC.

This rearrangement joins TRBV3-1 (or the pseudogene TRBV3-2) to TRBJ1-5; no clear D. The CDR3 has 14 residues. Trimming pared 1 base from V and 4 bases from J, leaving 8 bases between. Germline V gives CDR1 LGHDT, CDR2 YNNKEL (reference sequence). The CDR3 nucleotides read TGTGCCAGCAGCCAAGTATCTGGGAATCAGCCCCAGCATTTT. Translation: CASSQVSGNQPQHF.

This chain connects TRBV19 to TRBJ2-1; D not certain. Germline CDR1 and CDR2: LNHDA and SQIVND (reference sequence). Trimming stripped 4 bases from V and 4 bases from J, with 11 bases between. CDR3 length equals 14 residues. The CDR3 here is CASSRGGKYNEQFF. CDR3 bases: TGTGCCAGTAGTAGGGGTGGCAAATACAATGAGCAGTTCTTC.

The chain combines TRBV9 with TRBJ1-2, with D possibly TRBD1 on 6 matching bases. Germline assignment: CDR1 SGDLS and CDR2 YYNGEE. The V gene lost 4 bases and the J gene lost 2 bases, with 24 bases spanning the gap. The CDR3 contains 18 residues. The CDR3 nucleotides read TGTGCCAGCAGCTTTGTCCCGGGACATCTCACCCAAAACTATGGCTACACCTTC. It specifies CASSFVPGHLTQNYGYTF.

The rearrangement uses TRBV4-1 and TRBJ2-1, with TRBD1 matching over 7 bases. CDR3 length: 17 residues. Germline assignment: CDR1 MGHRA and CDR2 YSYEKL. J lost 4 bases, V lost 3 bases, and 12 bases had no gene match. The CDR3 region is CASSHTGVGRLYNEQFF. CDR3 sequence (DNA): TGCGCCAGCAGCCATACAGGGGTAGGACGTCTATACAATGAGCAGTTCTTC.

The gene calls are TRBV29-1 and TRBJ1-1, with D perhaps matching TRBD1 (5 bases). Germline CDR1 and CDR2: SQVTM and ANQGSEA. The CDR3 totals 13 residues. The V end was cut by 0 bases, the J end by 3 bases, with 8 bases between. The CDR3 here is CSVEDRGDTEAFF. CDR3 DNA sequence: TGCAGCGTTGAAGATCGAGGGGACACTGAAGCTTTCTTT.

V gene TRBV9 combines with J gene TRBJ1-1, with TRBD1 as a possible D gene (6 bases). The length of the CDR3 is 14 residues. Germline lookup yields CDR1 SGDLS and CDR2 YYNGEE. The V end was cut by 1 base, the J end by 1 base, with 8 bases between. CDR3 nucleotide sequence: TGTGCCAGCAGCGTACAGGGGTCGAACACTGAAGCTTTCTTT. Its translation: CASSVQGSNTEAFF.

The rearrangement joins TRBV27 to TRBJ1-6; TRBD1 might be the D (5 bases). Germline lookup yields CDR1 MNHEY and CDR2 SMNVEV (reference sequence). V gave up 3 bases and J gave up 7 bases, with 10 bases separating them. This CDR3 region has 14 residues. CDR3 in amino acids: CASSLRQSNSPLHF. The CDR3 nucleotides read TGTGCCAGCAGTTTGCGACAGAGCAATTCACCCCTCCACTTT.

V and J are TRBV27 and TRBJ2-1; TRBD2 matches at 10 bases. This CDR3 region has 14 residues. V lost 5 bases to trimming and J lost 7 bases; unmatched junction nucleotides: 5. In germline, CDR1 is MNHEY, CDR2 SMNVEV (reference sequence). CDR3 sequence: CASSLAGATNEQFF. Written as DNA, the CDR3 is TGTGCCAGCAGTCTAGCGGGAGCGACTAATGAGCAGTTCTTC.

The V and J genes are TRBV29-1 and TRBJ1-1; the D gene is possibly TRBD1 (5 bases). Germline CDR1 is SQVTM and CDR2 is ANQGSEA. This CDR3 is 14 amino acids long. The ends were cut back, 3 bases at V and 4 bases at J, with 15 bases in the middle. This chain's CDR3 is CSVEGPLRTTEAFF. The CDR3 DNA reads TGCAGCGTTGAGGGGCCCCTGAGAACCACTGAAGCTTTCTTT.

The chain has TRBV27 and TRBJ1-2, with 7 bases that match TRBD1. CDR1 is MNHEY and CDR2 is SMNVEV in the germline V gene (reference sequence). V was clipped by 6 bases and J by 3 bases; unmatched bases: 10. The CDR3 runs to 15 residues. This CDR3 is CASRPQRDSYYGYTF. The CDR3 region has the DNA TGTGCCAGCAGACCCCAGCGGGACAGCTACTATGGCTACACCTTC.

The J gene is TRBJ2-7, the V gene TRBV4-3; D is unresolved. Germline loops: CDR1 LGHNA, CDR2 YSLEER. V gave up 0 bases and J gave up 3 bases, with 12 bases separating them. The CDR3 sequence is 15 residues long. This CDR3 is CASSQDRREGYEQYF. DNA of the CDR3: TGCGCCAGCAGCCAAGATCGAAGGGAAGGCTACGAGCAGTACTTC.

J is TRBJ2-6 and V is TRBV21-1. TRBV21-1 corresponds to a pseudogene. There are 15 residues in the CDR3. CDR3 sequence reads: CASSDASSGANVLTF. The CDR3 DNA is TGTGCCAGCAGCGATGCAAGCTCTGGGGCCAACGTCCTGACTTTC.

V usage is TRBV28 and J usage is TRBJ1-5; D is ambiguous. Trimming removed 6 bases at V and 7 bases at J, with 16 bases between. From germline, CDR1 is MDHEN and CDR2 SYDVKM. This CDR3 has 14 amino acids. CDR3 DNA: TGTGCCAGCAGGGGAAGGAGTCGAGGGCAGCCCCAGCATTTT. It translates to CASRGRSRGQPQHF.

The chain has TRBV7-6 and TRBJ2-2; D not resolved. This CDR3 has 17 amino acids. Germline assignment: CDR1 SGHVS and CDR2 FNYEAQ. V was clipped by 5 bases and J by 0 bases, with 16 bases between them. The CDR3 sequence: CASSPTLGLANTGELFF. The CDR3 nucleotides are TGTGCCAGCAGCCCAACGTTAGGGCTAGCGAACACCGGGGAGCTGTTTTTT.

CDR3 protein: CSASLGLYSGRAWGKNIQYF. The CDR3 coding sequence is TGCAGTGCTAGTTTGGGACTTTACAGCGGGAGGGCCTGGGGCAAAAACATTCAGTACTTC. This chain joins TRBV20-1 and TRBJ2-4, with TRBD2 matching over 10 bases. V gave up 3 bases and J gave up 3 bases; unmatched junction bases: 20. The CDR3 contains 20 residues. CDR1 and CDR2 (germline): DFQATT, SNEGSKA (reference sequence).

The chain's CDR3 is CASSGYRSPLHF. CDR3 in DNA: TGTGCCAGTAGTGGGTATCGGTCACCCCTCCACTTT. The chain has TRBV19 and TRBJ1-6; unclear D gene. V lost 5 bases, J lost 10 bases, and 9 bases lay in between. The CDR3 is made up of 12 amino acids. Germline V gene data show CDR1 as LNHDA and CDR2 as SQIVND (reference sequence).

V gene TRBV7-8 combines with J gene TRBJ1-5; a possible D gene is TRBD1 (6 bases). The CDR3 is 15 residues long. V gave up 5 bases and J gave up 5 bases, with 16 bases separating them. The V gene's germline CDR1 is SGHVS and CDR2 FQNEAQ. In DNA, the CDR3 is TGTGCCAGCAGCCGGGACAACCCAGGTCATCAGCCCCAGCATTTT. Residues: CASSRDNPGHQPQHF.

This clone is a singleton in its sample. J is TRBJ1-6 and V is TRBV6-1, with D possibly TRBD1 on 6 matching bases. Germline V lookup: CDR1 MNHNS, CDR2 SASEGT. The V and J ends lost 4 bases and 7 bases respectively, with 23 bases between them. The CDR3 has 18 residues. The DNA for the CDR3 is TGTGCCAGCAGTGTCTTCGTTACCGCCGGGACACCCAATTCACCCCTCCACTTT. Translation: CASSVFVTAGTPNSPLHF.

This clone showed up just once. This chain uses TRBV12-5 with TRBJ2-3; D gene unclear. The ends were cut back, 6 bases at V and 2 bases at J, with 15 bases in the middle. Per the germline V gene, CDR1 is LGHNT and CDR2 is FRNRAP. This CDR3 has 15 amino acids. The CDR3 coding sequence is TGTGCTAGTGGCCAAACGTACTCTAACACAGATACGCAGTATTTT. Protein sequence: CASGQTYSNTDTQYF.

The chain carries TRBV11-2 and TRBJ1-1; D is unclear. This CDR3 has 15 residues. The germline V gene has CDR1 SGHAT and CDR2 FQNNGV. The V gene lost 1 base and the J gene lost 1 base, with 10 bases spanning the gap. The CDR3 region is CASSLVGRSNTEAFF. CDR3 bases: TGTGCCAGCAGCTTAGTGGGCAGATCGAACACTGAAGCTTTCTTT.

This clone was recorded only once. The gene calls are TRBV11-2 and TRBJ2-4, with 9 bases lining up with TRBD1. Losses at the gene ends were 0 bases for V and 9 bases for J; bases not matched to a gene: 6. This CDR3 has 15 amino acids. CDR1 is SGHAT, CDR2 FQNNGV, per germline. CDR3: CASSLDTGGSSIQYF. CDR3 in DNA: TGTGCCAGCAGCTTAGATACAGGGGGCAGCAGCATTCAGTACTTC. The full variable domain, in which reference TRBV11-2 and TRBJ2-4 provide the parts outside the CDR3, is EAGVAQSPRYKIIEKRQSVAFWCNPISGHATLYWYQQILGQGPKLLIQFQNNGVVDDSQLPKDRFSAERLKGVDSTLKIQPAKLEDSAVYLCASSLDTGGSSIQYFGAGTRLSVL.

The J gene is TRBJ1-2, the V gene TRBV9; 8 bases are a match to TRBD1. V dropped 0 bases and J dropped 3; count of bases not matched to a gene: 4. The CDR3 spans 15 residues. Germline V gene sequence: CDR1 SGDLS, CDR2 YYNGEE. The CDR3 reads CASSVATGGDYGYTF. CDR3 DNA: TGTGCCAGCAGCGTAGCTACAGGGGGAGACTATGGCTACACCTTC.

The chain carries TRBV10-3 and TRBJ1-2; D is undetermined. Germline V gene lookup returns CDR1 ENHRY and CDR2 SYGVKD. V was shortened by 7 bases and J by 8 bases, with 20 bases between the two germline ends. CDR3 length: 14 amino acids. The CDR3 DNA sequence: TGTGCCATCAATCCCTCTGAGACAAGGTACGGCTACACCTTC. Protein sequence: CAINPSETRYGYTF.

V is TRBV7-8 and J is TRBJ2-7; TRBD2 agrees at 13 bases. With V trimmed by 3 bases and J by 5 bases, 7 bases remained unmatched. This CDR3 has 16 residues. Germline loops: CDR1 SGHVS, CDR2 FQNEAQ. The CDR3: CASSFPVGLAGDEQYF. In DNA form, the CDR3 reads TGTGCCAGCAGCTTCCCCGTTGGACTAGCGGGAGACGAGCAGTACTTC.

This chain connects TRBV6-1 to TRBJ2-7, with a weak D call TRBD1 (6 bases). V was trimmed by 3 bases and J by 3 bases, leaving 12 bases between them. CDR3 length: 14 residues. CDR1 is MNHNS and CDR2 is SASEGT in the germline V gene. This CDR3 reads CASSDVGAVYEQYF. Here the CDR3 DNA reads TGTGCCAGCAGTGACGTGGGGGCGGTCTACGAGCAGTACTTC.